This paragraph reports one T cell receptor beta chain. Here immunoSEQ multiplex PCR was the method, and the copy in TCRdb shows in-frame clones only, minus some. The sample records tens of thousands of clones, nearly 90% being singletons. The germline V gene encodes CDR1 MGHRA and CDR2 YSYEKL. The CDR3 has 14 residues. The germline V and J ends were trimmed by 1 base and 1 base, with 5 bases remaining between them. This sample is part of a study of control samples from healthy donors and cancer patients. The chain joins TRBV4-1 to TRBJ2-1; D not resolved. The sample comprised PBMCs. This clonotype was obtained from a man between 60 and 75 years old with colorectal cancer. CDR3 DNA: TGCGCCAGCAGCCAAGCTCGTTCCTACAATGAGCAGTTCTTC. This sequence encodes CASSQARSYNEQFF.